This passage covers 31 T cell receptor beta chains from one sample sequenced in a study of blood T cell repertoires in COVID-19. TCRdb's table, derived via immunoSEQ multiplex PCR, lists solely in-frame clones and lacks some. The table shows roughly 100,000 clones, with about 72% occurring only once. Input material: peripheral blood. Receptors originate from a man between 60 and 75 years old with active or convalescent COVID-19.

This clone was found once. The rearrangement uses TRBV6-2 or TRBV6-3 and TRBJ2-7; the match to TRBD2 covers 13 bases. The length of the CDR3 is 17 residues. The J segment lost 0 bases and the V segment lost 5 bases, leaving 7 bases of the junction unmatched. The germline gives CDR1 MNHEY, CDR2 SVGEGT. The CDR3 spells CASSPPGTSGISYEQYV. CDR3 in DNA: TGTGCCAGCAGTCCCCCCGGGACTAGCGGGATCTCCTACGAGCAGTACGTC.

The V and J genes are TRBV6-5 and TRBJ2-3; the D is unclear. Germline V CDR1 and CDR2: MNHEY, SVGAGI. The V end was cut by 8 bases, the J end by 0 bases, with 15 bases between. The CDR3 length is 15 residues. As DNA, the CDR3 is TGTGCCAGCCGCCGCGTTGCGGTCAGCACAGATACGCAGTATTTT. Its translation is CASRRVAVSTDTQYF.

The chain links TRBV14 to TRBJ2-2; no clear D gene. The CDR3 is 16 amino acids. Germline assignment: CDR1 SGHDN and CDR2 FVKESK. The germline V and J ends were trimmed by 4 bases and 6 bases, with 18 bases remaining between them. The CDR3 DNA reads TGTGCCAGCAGCCCAATGCGGCGCTCGCCTTCCGGGGAGCTGTTTTTT. Amino acid sequence: CASSPMRRSPSGELFF. Based on the CDR3 plus reference TRBV14 and TRBJ2-2, the full variable domain is EAGVTQFPSHSVIEKGQTVTLRCDPISGHDNLYWYRRVMGKEIKFLLHFVKESKQDESGMPNNRFLAERTGGTYSTLKVQPAELEDSGVYFCASSPMRRSPSGELFFGEGSRLTVL.

This clone showed up just a few times. The chain links TRBV2 to TRBJ1-4; weak D call: TRBD1 (5 bases). The length of the CDR3 is 15 residues. V dropped 3 bases and J dropped 7 bases, with 15 bases sitting between them. From germline, CDR1 is SNHLY and CDR2 FYNNEI. The CDR3 DNA is TGTGCCAGCAGTGAGTTGCGGGGCCAGGGTGAAAAACTGTTTTTT. Protein: CASSELRGQGEKLFF.

The chain uses TRBV6-5 and TRBJ1-1, with no clear D. CDR3 size: 14 residues. Germline V gene sequence: CDR1 MNHEY, CDR2 SVGAGI. Trimming pared 6 bases from V and 1 base from J, leaving 12 bases between. The CDR3 DNA reads as TGTGCCAGCAGAACACCCCGTAAGAACACTGAAGCTTTCTTT. This translates into CASRTPRKNTEAFF.

V and J are TRBV7-2 and TRBJ2-3; the match to TRBD2 covers 8 bases. CDR3 length equals 16 residues. The germline V gene has CDR1 SGHTA and CDR2 FQGNSA. After removal of 4 bases from V and 4 bases from J, the junction contained 10 bases not matched to a gene. DNA for the CDR3: TGTGCCAGCAGCTCGATAGGGGCGGGGGGTGCAGATACGCAGTATTTT. Translated: CASSSIGAGGADTQYF.

The chain is built from TRBV28 and TRBJ1-1, with D perhaps TRBD1 (5 bases). This CDR3 region has 14 residues. V lost 3 bases and J 5 bases, leaving 13 bases between the germline ends. The germline V gene has CDR1 MDHEN and CDR2 SYDVKM. The CDR3, as DNA: TGTGCCAGCAGTTTGGGGGGGGAGGGGACTGAAGCTTTCTTT. This sequence encodes CASSLGGEGTEAFF.

This sequence joins TRBV4-3 and TRBJ2-3; TRBD1 matches at 7 bases. After removal of 3 bases from V and 4 bases from J, the junction contained 1 base not matched to a gene. Germline CDR1 and CDR2: LGHNA and YSLEER. CDR3 length: 13 amino acids. The CDR3 sequence: CASSQQGADTQYF. In nucleotides, the CDR3 is TGCGCCAGCAGCCAGCAGGGGGCAGATACGCAGTATTTT.

The V and J genes are TRBV11-2 and TRBJ2-1; D is undetermined. This CDR3 spans 15 amino acids. CDR1 and CDR2 from the germline V gene are SGHAT and FQNNGV. Trimming removed 5 bases at V and 4 bases at J, with 15 bases between. The CDR3 protein is CASSEGSANYNEQFF. The DNA for the CDR3 is TGTGCCAGCAGCGAAGGTTCAGCGAATTACAATGAGCAGTTCTTC.

This rearrangement joins TRBV5-8 to TRBJ2-3; 10 bases fit TRBD2. Germline CDR1 is SGHTS and CDR2 is YDEGEE. This CDR3 spans 17 amino acids. Unmatched junction bases numbered 10, after V lost 4 bases and J lost 2 bases. CDR3 amino acids: CASSPMVLAGNTDTQYF. The CDR3 DNA reads as TGTGCCAGCAGCCCCATGGTACTAGCGGGAAACACAGATACGCAGTATTTT.

The chain employs TRBV6-5 and TRBJ2-7; D possibly corresponds to TRBD1 (6 bases). Per the germline V gene, CDR1 is MNHEY and CDR2 is SVGAGI. The CDR3 is 15 amino acids. The germline V and J ends were trimmed by 2 bases and 4 bases, with 15 bases remaining between them. The CDR3 region is CASSYGAGEWYEQYF. The CDR3 DNA is TGTGCCAGCAGTTACGGGGCAGGGGAATGGTACGAGCAGTACTTC.

The CDR3 reads CASSPVVGSGKNIQYF. In DNA, the CDR3 is TGTGCCAGCAGCCCGGTAGTGGGTTCGGGCAAAAACATTCAGTACTTC. This chain joins TRBV7-2 and TRBJ2-4; no clear D. The V and J ends lost 5 bases and 3 bases respectively, with 17 bases between them. Per the germline V gene, CDR1 is SGHTA and CDR2 is FQGNSA. This CDR3 contains 16 residues.

A single count supports this clone. The rearrangement joins TRBV2 to TRBJ2-1; D is possibly TRBD2 (6 bases). The germline CDR1 and CDR2 sequences are SNHLY and FYNNEI. The CDR3 runs 15 residues. Deletions cut 11 bases from V and 2 bases from J, with 19 bases between. The CDR3 nucleotides read TGTGCCGGAGGGGTAGACAGATTAACCTACAATGAGCAGTTCTTC. It codes for CAGGVDRLTYNEQFF.

V and J are TRBV27 and TRBJ2-6, with D possibly being TRBD2 (6 bases). This CDR3 spans 15 amino acids. V was shortened by 5 bases and J by 5 bases, with 13 bases between the two germline ends. The germline V gene has CDR1 MNHEY and CDR2 SMNVEV (reference sequence). The CDR3 here is CASSPGDARANVLTF. The DNA of the CDR3 is TGTGCCAGCAGTCCGGGGGACGCGCGGGCCAACGTCCTGACTTTC.

The chain combines TRBV14 with TRBJ2-1; 12 bases are a match to TRBD2. Germline-derived CDR1 and CDR2 are SGHDN and FVKESK. The CDR3 runs 16 residues. The V and J ends lost 2 bases and 8 bases, in that order; junction bases with no gene match: 7. In DNA, the CDR3 is TGTGCCAGCAGCCAAACCACTAGCGGGAGGTTCCATGAGCAGTTCTTC. Its translation is CASSQTTSGRFHEQFF.

V usage is TRBV7-2 and J usage is TRBJ2-3; 8 bases are shared with TRBD1. This CDR3 region has 16 residues. The junction had 12 bases not matched to a gene; V was cut back by 0 bases and J by 10 bases. CDR1 is SGHTA and CDR2 is FQGNSA in the germline V gene. CDR3 loop: CASSLAGQRATGAQYF. Here the CDR3 DNA reads TGTGCCAGCAGCTTAGCAGGCCAGCGGGCGACAGGGGCGCAGTATTTT.

The chain is built from TRBV6-2 or TRBV6-3 and TRBJ2-5; 8 bases line up with TRBD2. V was pared by 6 bases and J by 1 base, with 7 bases of the junction left unmatched. The CDR3 extends over 15 amino acids. The germline CDR1 and CDR2 sequences are MNHEY and SVGEGT. The CDR3 DNA reads as TGTGCCAGCAGCGCGGGAGGACTTTCCCAAGAGACCCAGTACTTC. As protein: CASSAGGLSQETQYF.

The rearrangement links TRBV12-3 or TRBV12-4 to TRBJ1-5; no definite D call. Trimming removed 7 bases at V and 0 bases at J, with 7 bases between. The CDR3 spans 13 residues. Here the CDR3 reads CASNLYSNQPQHF. DNA for the CDR3: TGTGCCAGCAACCTCTATAGCAATCAGCCCCAGCATTTT.

This rearrangement joins TRBV7-5 to TRBJ1-5; the listed D gene, TRBD1, was not tested against the DNA. TRBV7-5 is tagged as a pseudogene. CDR3 length equals 17 residues. CDR3 sequence (DNA): TGTGCCAGAAACCCTAAGTCGGACAGGGAATTGAGGCAGCCCCAGCATTTT. Protein product: CARNPKSDRELRQPQHF.

The chain couples TRBV6-1 to TRBJ1-1; D uncertain. The CDR3 is made up of 15 amino acids. CDR1 is MNHNS, CDR2 SASEGT, per germline. V lost 3 bases and J 4 bases, leaving 15 bases between the germline ends. CDR3: CASSDSSFASTEAFF. The CDR3, as DNA: TGTGCCAGCAGTGACAGTTCTTTTGCTAGCACTGAAGCTTTCTTT.

The rearrangement uses TRBV6-5 and TRBJ2-7; 9 bases are shared with TRBD2. V gave up 2 bases and J gave up 6 bases; unmatched junction bases: 5. Germline V gene sequence: CDR1 MNHEY, CDR2 SVGAGI. CDR3 length: 14 residues. The CDR3 sequence: CASSYPGLAREQYV. The DNA of the CDR3 is TGTGCCAGCAGTTACCCCGGACTAGCGCGCGAGCAGTACGTC.

This chain joins TRBV3-1 (or the pseudogene TRBV3-2) and TRBJ2-1, with D tentatively TRBD2 (7 bases). Germline lookup yields CDR1 LGHDT and CDR2 YNNKEL (reference sequence). This CDR3 is built from 16 residues. The V end lost 3 bases, the J end lost 6 bases, and 18 bases lay between the germline ends. DNA of the CDR3: TGTGCCAGCAGCCACCACAGGGCGGTAGCGGGCAATGAGCAGTTCTTC. Translating gives CASSHHRAVAGNEQFF.

The rearrangement uses TRBV19 and TRBJ1-5; the D gene is possibly TRBD1 (5 bases). V gave up 10 bases and J gave up 5 bases, with 21 bases separating them. The CDR3 has 15 amino acids. CDR1 and CDR2 from the germline V gene are LNHDA and SQIVND (reference sequence). CDR3 DNA sequence: TGTGCCACCGGGGGGGTCGGAGCGGGACATCAGCCCCAGCATTTT. Residues: CATGGVGAGHQPQHF.

There are a few counts of this clone. The chain uses TRBV6-1 and TRBJ2-7; D is unclear. Deletions cut 2 bases from V and 0 bases from J, with 11 bases between. This CDR3 has 15 residues. CDR1 MNHNS and CDR2 SASEGT come from the germline V gene. The CDR3 nucleotides are TGTGCCAGCAGTGAAAAGCTGTTAAGCTCCTACGAGCAGTACGTC. It is translated as CASSEKLLSSYEQYV.

The J gene is TRBJ1-5, the V gene TRBV4-2; possible D gene TRBD1, 5 bases. CDR3 length: 15 amino acids. The germline CDR1 and CDR2 sequences are LGHNA and YNFKEQ. V was clipped by 8 bases and J by 5 bases, with 19 bases between them. Here the CDR3 DNA reads TGTGCCAGCTCACCAAGGGGACTTGGGGATCAGCCCCAGCATTTT. It translates to CASSPRGLGDQPQHF.

This clone was counted between two and nine times. The chain has TRBV11-2 and TRBJ2-3; D is undetermined. In germline, CDR1 is SGHAT, CDR2 FQNNGV. This CDR3 has 15 residues. V was pared by 5 bases and J by 4 bases, with 16 bases between. DNA for the CDR3: TGTGCCAGCAGCCCGGGTCTCGCAGCCTCAGATACGCAGTATTTT. Amino acids: CASSPGLAASDTQYF.

This sequence joins TRBV3-1 (or the pseudogene TRBV3-2) and TRBJ2-3; 13 bases match TRBD2. The CDR3 spans 18 residues. The V and J ends lost 4 bases and 8 bases, in that order; junction bases with no gene match: 15. Germline V gives CDR1 LGHDT, CDR2 YNNKEL (reference sequence). The CDR3 region is CASSPTLQLAGGLGTQYF. The CDR3 DNA reads as TGTGCCAGCAGCCCCACCCTCCAACTAGCGGGAGGGCTAGGTACGCAGTATTTT.

V gene TRBV7-2 combines with J gene TRBJ2-1, with 9 bases fitting TRBD2. The germline V gene encodes CDR1 SGHTA and CDR2 FQGNSA. Trimming at V came to 4 bases and at J to 7 bases, leaving 8 bases not matched to a gene. The length of the CDR3 is 15 residues. The CDR3 region is CASSSYSGSQNEQFF. The CDR3 nucleotides read TGTGCCAGCAGCTCTTATAGCGGGAGTCAAAATGAGCAGTTCTTC.

V is TRBV4-1 and J is TRBJ2-4; D might be TRBD1 (5 bases). Germline V gene lookup returns CDR1 MGHRA and CDR2 YSYEKL. V lost 1 base to trimming and J lost 0 bases, with 10 bases between them. CDR3 size: 16 residues. CDR3 loop: CASSQGQGLAKNIQYF. In DNA form, the CDR3 reads TGCGCCAGCAGCCAAGGTCAGGGCCTAGCCAAAAACATTCAGTACTTC.

The chain carries TRBV5-5 and TRBJ1-2; TRBD1 agrees at 8 bases. CDR1 and CDR2 (germline): SGHKS, YYEKEE (reference sequence). V was pared by 4 bases and J by 5 bases, with 7 bases of the junction left unmatched. The CDR3 is made up of 14 amino acids. Here the CDR3 reads CASSRQGQAYGYTF. DNA for the CDR3: TGTGCCAGCAGCCGACAGGGGCAGGCATATGGCTACACCTTC. The full variable domain, completed using reference TRBV5-5 and TRBJ1-2, is DAGVTQSPTHLIKTRGQQVTLRCSPISGHKSVSWYQQVLGQGPQFIFQYYEKEERGRGNFPDRFSARQFPNYSSELNVNALLLGDSALYLCASSRQGQAYGYTFGSGTRLTVV.

This clone was observed a few times. This rearrangement joins TRBV20-1 to TRBJ1-1, with a possible D match to TRBD1 (5 bases). Per the germline V gene, CDR1 is DFQATT and CDR2 is SNEGSKA (reference sequence). CDR3 size: 11 residues. V shed 6 bases and J shed 8 bases, with 13 bases lying between them. The CDR3 DNA is TGCAGTGCACCCCGGACATCCGAAGCTTTCTTT. Translation: CSAPRTSEAFF.